This is a list of T cell receptor beta chains from one sample in a study of graft-versus-host responses after intestinal transplantation. Libraries were prepared by immunoSEQ multiplex PCR; TCRdb keeps only in-frame clonotypes and omits some of them. The sample yields 20,000 to 25,000 clones, approximately 78% seen once. These TCRs are of unknown antigen specificity. This specimen consisted of unstimulated CD8+ T cells sorted from spleen or lymph node cells, obtained before transplant. These receptors were collected from a human donor who was the organ donor for an intestinal transplant. CDR3s include the opening cysteine and the closing phenylalanine or tryptophan. Each record gives: clone size, J gene, D gene, CDR3 length, V gene, CDR3 DNA, CDR3 protein. D genes are given only for firm matches. Clone size is not always given. Where it is, it says once, few, many or a class for expanded clones.

. TRBJ2-3 TRBD2 18 TRBV12-5 TGTGCTAGTGGTCCGACTAGCGGGGGCCCGCGAAGCACAGATACGCAGTATTTT CASGPTSGGPRSTDTQYF
. TRBJ2-2 TRBD1 16 TRBV19 TGTGCCAGTAGTCTATGGACAGGGGGCTATACCGGGGAGCTGTTTTTT CASSLWTGGYTGELFF
. TRBJ2-3 . 12 TRBV7-6 TGTGCCAGCAGCTTAGGGGCAGATACGCAGTATTTT CASSLGADTQYF
. TRBJ1-6 . 14 TRBV7-9 TGTGCCAGCAGCTTACCAGGGAGGGTTTCACCCCTCCACTTT CASSLPGRVSPLHF
. TRBJ2-3 . 13 TRBV5-6 TGTGCCAGCAGCCGAGGAGGGTCGGATACGCAGTATTTT CASSRGGSDTQYF
. TRBJ1-2 TRBD1 15 TRBV30 TGTGCCTGGAGAGTCGGGACAGGGCAAGACTATGGCTACACCTTC CAWRVGTGQDYGYTF
. TRBJ2-7 . 14 TRBV9 TGTGCCAGCAGCGTAGCGGACTTCTCCTACGAGCAGTACTTC CASSVADFSYEQYF
. TRBJ1-1 TRBD1 14 TRBV7-9 TGTGCCAGCAGCCTAGGACAGGAAGATACTGAAGCTTTCTTT CASSLGQEDTEAFF
. TRBJ2-5 . 15 TRBV27 TGTGCCAGCAGTTTATTCTGGGGGTACCAAGAGACCCAGTACTTC CASSLFWGYQETQYF
. TRBJ2-3 . 14 TRBV11-2 TGTGCCAGCAGCCCCGTACTAGACCCAGATACGCAGTATTTT CASSPVLDPDTQYF
. TRBJ2-7 . 14 TRBV4-3 TGCGCCAGCAGCATAGGGCCCGAGGACTACGAGCAGTACTTC CASSIGPEDYEQYF
. TRBJ1-5 . 20 TRBV21-1 TGTGCCAGCAGCAGTCTTCTTGTCAGGGGAATGAGAAATGGCAATCAGCCCCAGCATTTT CASSSLLVRGMRNGNQPQHF
. TRBJ1-3 . 15 TRBV29-1 TGCAGCGTTGAAGATCCCCAGGGCCCTGGAAACACCATATATTTT CSVEDPQGPGNTIYF
once TRBJ2-4 . 13 TRBV29-1 TGCAGCGTCCGGACTGCCGCCAAAAACATTCAGTACTTC CSVRTAAKNIQYF
. TRBJ2-2 TRBD2 13 TRBV6-4 TGTGCCAGCAGTCTAGCGGGCACCGGGGAGCTGTTTTTT CASSLAGTGELFF
few TRBJ2-1 . 15 TRBV9 TGTGCCAGCAGCCTACTAGCAAGCTCCTACAATGAGCAGTTCTTC CASSLLASSYNEQFF
. TRBJ1-5 TRBD1 13 TRBV27 TGTGCCAGCTCGGACAGGGGCAATCAGCCCCAGCATTTT CASSDRGNQPQHF
. TRBJ2-5 . 17 TRBV4-3 TGCGCCAGCAGCCCAGGAAGGACGGGGTCGTACCAAGAGACCCAGTACTTC CASSPGRTGSYQETQYF
. TRBJ2-1 . 15 TRBV19 TGTGCCAGTAGTTTTGCGGGGAGGTCCTACAATGAGCAGTTCTTC CASSFAGRSYNEQFF
few TRBJ2-7 TRBD1 15 TRBV4-1 TGCGCCAGCAGTTACACTCCGGGACAGGGTAACGAGCAGTACTTC CASSYTPGQGNEQYF
. TRBJ2-3 TRBD2 20 TRBV4-3 TGCGCCAGCAGCCAAGAGAGCATCCTGTTTAGCGGGGACGGCACAGATACGCAGTATTTT CASSQESILFSGDGTDTQYF
. TRBJ2-7 TRBD2 15 TRBV7-2 TGTGCCAGCAGCATTGACCTAGCGGGATCCTACGAGCAGTACTTC CASSIDLAGSYEQYF
. TRBJ2-1 TRBD1 16 TRBV7-9 TGTGCCAGCAGTCTTACAGGGGGCCCATCCTACAATGAGCAGTTCTTC CASSLTGGPSYNEQFF
once TRBJ1-4 TRBD1 17 TRBV4-3 TGCGCCAGCAGCCAAGATAGGGTGGGGAGGGGGCTCGAAAAACTGTTTTTT CASSQDRVGRGLEKLFF
. TRBJ2-3 . 13 TRBV9 TGTGCCAGCAGCGTATATAAGGCAGATACGCAGTATTTT CASSVYKADTQYF
. TRBJ1-1 TRBD1 14 TRBV27 TGTGCCAGCAGTACATGGACAGGGAACACTGAAGCTTTCTTT CASSTWTGNTEAFF
. TRBJ1-2 . 18 TRBV4-1 TGCGCCAGCAGCCAAGATCCGTATGGAGACAGCCCCAGGGGTGGCTACACCTTC CASSQDPYGDSPRGGYTF
few TRBJ1-6 . 16 TRBV6-5 TGTGCCAGCAGTTACTCCAGGGACCCTCATAATTCACCCCTCCACTTT CASSYSRDPHNSPLHF
. TRBJ1-2 . 11 TRBV7-2 TGTGCCAGCAGCTTAGAGATGGGCTACACCTTC CASSLEMGYTF
once TRBJ1-3 . 16 TRBV7-6 TGTGCCAGCAGCTCAGAGCTAGGATCGGGAGGAAGCACCATATATTTT CASSSELGSGGSTIYF
. TRBJ2-5 TRBD2 19 TRBV9 TGTGCCAGCAGCTCCGCGGCGTCCGGAAGCGGGGGGGCCGAGGAGACCCAGTACTTC CASSSAASGSGGAEETQYF
few TRBJ2-7 TRBD1 14 TRBV13 TGTGCCAGCAGCCCGGGACAGGACATCTACGAGCAGTACTTC CASSPGQDIYEQYF
. TRBJ1-1 TRBD1 14 TRBV19 TGTGCCAGTAGTATAGGACAGGGGTACCCTGAAGCTTTCTTT CASSIGQGYPEAFF
. TRBJ2-3 . 12 TRBV10-2 TGCGGAACCAGCGGAGGCACAGATACGCAGTATTTT CGTSGGTDTQYF
once TRBJ1-2 . 17 TRBV25-1 TGTGCCAGCAGTGAGAGTCTTTCGGACAGACGTAACTATGGCTACACCTTC CASSESLSDRRNYGYTF
. TRBJ1-2 . 13 TRBV7-8 TGTGCCAGCAGCTTAGCGGCAGGCTATGGCTACACCTTC CASSLAAGYGYTF
. TRBJ2-3 . 15 TRBV7-6 TGTGCCAGCAGCTTAGAGGGTGGCGACACAGATACGCAGTATTTT CASSLEGGDTDTQYF
. TRBJ2-1 . 16 TRBV5-1 TGCGCCAGCAGCTTGGATGAGACGAGCTCCTACAATGAGCAGTTCTTC CASSLDETSSYNEQFF
. TRBJ1-6 . 18 TRBV6-1 TGTGCCAGCAGTGAAGTGAAGGGGCGAAGCTCCTATAATTCACCCCTCCACTTT CASSEVKGRSSYNSPLHF
. TRBJ2-1 . 18 TRBV5-6 TGTGCCAGCAGCCAAGTGGCTCGGAAAGGGGACAAATACAATGAGCAGTTCTTC CASSQVARKGDKYNEQFF
. TRBJ2-3 . 14 TRBV30 TGTGCCTGGAGCTTTGGGGGAAGCACAGATACGCAGTATTTT CAWSFGGSTDTQYF
. TRBJ2-1 . 12 TRBV4-1 TGCGCCAGCAGCCAGCCCGGGAATGAGCAGTTCTTC CASSQPGNEQFF